This T cell receptor (beta chain) was obtained from a study of shared clonotypes between healthy human individuals. Study in general: Used for every donor were three CD4 naive, three CD4 memory, two CD8 naive and one CD8 memory plate. Findings and caveats of the study: Naive subsets typically showed greater estimated richness than memory subsets. An anticipated effect of sequencing depth on clonotype sharing among donors was recognized. It was the few donors that limited the genetic and exposure-history diversity represented.

Remarks on this clone: What it binds is unknown.

The CDR3 runs 13 residues. Germline assignment: CDR1 GTSNPN and CDR2 SVGIG (reference sequence). J lost 6 bases, V lost 3 bases, and 7 bases had no gene match. Here immunoSEQ multiplex PCR was the method, and the copy in TCRdb shows in-frame clones only, minus some. The table has 1.5 million to 2.5 million clones, about 95% seen once; the top ten hold 1% to 1.5%. The naive CD8 fraction comprised CD45RO-negative cells positively selected for CCR7 and excluded terminally differentiated effector memory CD45RA+ cells. The chain has TRBV30 and TRBJ1-1; TRBD1 matches at 7 bases. The receptor was isolated from a man younger than 35 in good health. Sample: naive CD8+ T cells sorted from blood. CDR3 residues: CAWRETGSPEAFF. As DNA, the CDR3 is TGTGCCTGGAGAGAGACAGGGAGCCCTGAAGCTTTCTTT.